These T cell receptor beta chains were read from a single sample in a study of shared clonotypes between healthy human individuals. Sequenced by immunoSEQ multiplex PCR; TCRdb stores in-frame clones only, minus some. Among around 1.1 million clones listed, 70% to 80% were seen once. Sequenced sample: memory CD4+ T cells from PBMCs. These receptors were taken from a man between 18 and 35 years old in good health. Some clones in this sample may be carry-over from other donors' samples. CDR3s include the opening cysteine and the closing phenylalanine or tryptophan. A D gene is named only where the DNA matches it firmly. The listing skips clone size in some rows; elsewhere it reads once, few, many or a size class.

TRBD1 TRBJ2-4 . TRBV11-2 TGTGCCAGCAGCGACAGGGCGTTTGTCATTCAGTACTTC CASSDRAFVIQYF
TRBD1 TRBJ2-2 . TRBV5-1 TGCGCCAGCAGCCCGCCGGGACAGGCGAACACCGGGGAGCTGTTTTTT CASSPPGQANTGELFF
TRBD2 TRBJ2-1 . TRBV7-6 TGTGCCAGCAGCTTAATGGGGACTAGCGGAGGGAATGAGCAGTTCTTC CASSLMGTSGGNEQFF
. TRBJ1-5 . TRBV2 TGTGCCAGCAGACAGGGAAGTTTGGATCAGCCCCAGCATTTT CASRQGSLDQPQHF
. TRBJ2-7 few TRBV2 TGTGCCAGCAGTGGAGGGATTTCCTACGAGCAGTACTTC CASSGGISYEQYF
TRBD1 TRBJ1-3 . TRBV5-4 TGTGCCAGCAGCCGAGCAGGGGGCCCTGGAAACACCATATATTTT CASSRAGGPGNTIYF
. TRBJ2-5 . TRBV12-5 TGTGCTAGTGCCATTCGAGGAGAGACCCAGTACTTC CASAIRGETQYF
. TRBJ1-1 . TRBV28 TGTGCCAGCAGTCACCCACGACAGCCGGCTGAAGCTTTCTTT CASSHPRQPAEAFF
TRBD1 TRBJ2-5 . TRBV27 TGTGCCAGCAGTCCTTTCACCCGGACAGGCAAAGAGACCCAGTACTTC CASSPFTRTGKETQYF
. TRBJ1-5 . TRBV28 TGTGCCAGCAGCCCATTAGATTATTATAGCAATCAGCCCCAGCATTTT CASSPLDYYSNQPQHF
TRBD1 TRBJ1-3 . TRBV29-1 TGCAGCGTTGAAGATACAGGGGGTTTTACTGGAAACACCATATATTTT CSVEDTGGFTGNTIYF
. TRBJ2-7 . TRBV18 TGTGCCAGCTCACCACCGTCGGAGCGCTACGAGCAGTACTTC CASSPPSERYEQYF
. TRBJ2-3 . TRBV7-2 TGTGCCAGCAGCCCCTTCCTGACAGATACGCAGTATTTT CASSPFLTDTQYF
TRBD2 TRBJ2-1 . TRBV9 TGTGCCAGCAGCGTAGGTATTGGGGCGGGGGATAATGAGCAGTTCTTC CASSVGIGAGDNEQFF
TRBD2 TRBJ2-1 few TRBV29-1 TGCAGCGTTGAGGGTAGCGCTAGCGGGTACAATGAGCAGTTCTTC CSVEGSASGYNEQFF
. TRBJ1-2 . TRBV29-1 TGCAGCGTTTCCAGACCGGAGGGCTACACCTTC CSVSRPEGYTF
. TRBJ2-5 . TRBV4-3 TGCGCCAGCAGTCGGGACCAAGAGACCCAGTACTTC CASSRDQETQYF
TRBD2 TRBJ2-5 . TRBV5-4 TGTGCCAGCAGCTCCAAGCGGGAGACGGAGACCCAGTACTTC CASSSKRETETQYF
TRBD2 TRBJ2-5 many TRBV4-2 TGTGCCAGCAGCCCGGGACTAGCAAAAGAGACCCAGTACTTC CASSPGLAKETQYF
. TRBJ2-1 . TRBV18 TGTGCCAGCTCACTTGGGCTAGCAGCCCACAATGAGCAGTTCTTC CASSLGLAAHNEQFF
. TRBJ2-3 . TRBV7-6 TGTGCCAGCAGCTTAGAGGGCGGGATGAACACAGATACGCAGTATTTT CASSLEGGMNTDTQYF
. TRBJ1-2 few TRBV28 TGTGCCAGCAGTATACAGGGCGGTGGTGGCTACACCTTC CASSIQGGGGYTF
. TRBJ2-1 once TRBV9 TGTGCCAGCAGCGTAGTAGGGGCTAGCGATTATGAGCAGTTCTTC CASSVVGASDYEQFF
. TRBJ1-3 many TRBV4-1 TGCGCCAGCAGCCAGGCCCCCCCCGGCAACTCTGGAAACACCATATATTTT CASSQAPPGNSGNTIYF
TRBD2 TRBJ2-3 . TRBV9 TGTGCCAGCAGCGTAGGAGGGGCCGCGGGAGGGGCGCGCACAGATACGCAGTATTTT CASSVGGAAGGARTDTQYF
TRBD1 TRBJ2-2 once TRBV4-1 TGCGCCAGCAGCCCCTCGACAGGGATGGACGGGGAGCTGTTTTTT CASSPSTGMDGELFF
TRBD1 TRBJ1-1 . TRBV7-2 TGTGCCAGCAGTTTCGACAGGGAAGAAGCTTTCTTT CASSFDREEAFF
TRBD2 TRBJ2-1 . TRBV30 TGTGCCGGCAGGCTAGCGGGAGGCACCTCCTACAATGAGCAGTTCTTC CAGRLAGGTSYNEQFF
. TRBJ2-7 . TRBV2 TGTGCCAGCGCCCGGAGCCCCAACTACGAGCAGTACTTC CASARSPNYEQYF
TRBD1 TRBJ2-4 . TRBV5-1 TGCGCCAGCAGCTTGGCGACAGGGCTAGCCAAAAACATTCAGTACTTC CASSLATGLAKNIQYF
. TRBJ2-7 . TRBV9 TGTGCCAGCAGCCGGGACGGCTACGAGCAGTACTTC CASSRDGYEQYF
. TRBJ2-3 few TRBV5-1 TGCGCCAGCAGCCCTAATCCGGGGGCAGAAGATACGCAGTATTTT CASSPNPGAEDTQYF
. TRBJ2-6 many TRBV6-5 TGTGCCAGCAGTTACGGGAGACTCTCTGGGGCCAACGTCCTGACTTTC CASSYGRLSGANVLTF
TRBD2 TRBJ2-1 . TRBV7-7 TGTGCCAGCAGCTTAGTCGGGAGGGATGAGCAGTTCTTC CASSLVGRDEQFF
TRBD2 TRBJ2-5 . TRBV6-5 TGTGCCAGCAGTCCGGGACTAGTAAGGGAGACCCAGTACTTC CASSPGLVRETQYF
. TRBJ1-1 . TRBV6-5 TGTGCCAGCAGTGTCCGGGGGGTGAAGAACACTGAAGCTTTCTTT CASSVRGVKNTEAFF